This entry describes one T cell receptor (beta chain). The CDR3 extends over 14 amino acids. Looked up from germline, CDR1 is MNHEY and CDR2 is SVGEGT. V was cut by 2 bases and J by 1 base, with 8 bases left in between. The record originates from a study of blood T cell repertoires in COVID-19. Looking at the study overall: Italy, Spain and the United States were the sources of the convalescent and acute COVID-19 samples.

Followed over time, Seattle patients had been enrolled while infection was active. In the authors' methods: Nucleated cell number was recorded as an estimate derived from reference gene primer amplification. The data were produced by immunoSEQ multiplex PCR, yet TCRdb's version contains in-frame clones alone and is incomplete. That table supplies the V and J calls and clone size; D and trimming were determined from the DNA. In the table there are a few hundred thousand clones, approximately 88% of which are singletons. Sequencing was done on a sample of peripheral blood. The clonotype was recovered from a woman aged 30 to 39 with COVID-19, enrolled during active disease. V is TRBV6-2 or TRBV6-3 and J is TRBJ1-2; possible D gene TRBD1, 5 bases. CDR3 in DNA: TGTGCCAGCAGTTACCCCAGGGTTAACTATGGCTACACCTTC. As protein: CASSYPRVNYGYTF.